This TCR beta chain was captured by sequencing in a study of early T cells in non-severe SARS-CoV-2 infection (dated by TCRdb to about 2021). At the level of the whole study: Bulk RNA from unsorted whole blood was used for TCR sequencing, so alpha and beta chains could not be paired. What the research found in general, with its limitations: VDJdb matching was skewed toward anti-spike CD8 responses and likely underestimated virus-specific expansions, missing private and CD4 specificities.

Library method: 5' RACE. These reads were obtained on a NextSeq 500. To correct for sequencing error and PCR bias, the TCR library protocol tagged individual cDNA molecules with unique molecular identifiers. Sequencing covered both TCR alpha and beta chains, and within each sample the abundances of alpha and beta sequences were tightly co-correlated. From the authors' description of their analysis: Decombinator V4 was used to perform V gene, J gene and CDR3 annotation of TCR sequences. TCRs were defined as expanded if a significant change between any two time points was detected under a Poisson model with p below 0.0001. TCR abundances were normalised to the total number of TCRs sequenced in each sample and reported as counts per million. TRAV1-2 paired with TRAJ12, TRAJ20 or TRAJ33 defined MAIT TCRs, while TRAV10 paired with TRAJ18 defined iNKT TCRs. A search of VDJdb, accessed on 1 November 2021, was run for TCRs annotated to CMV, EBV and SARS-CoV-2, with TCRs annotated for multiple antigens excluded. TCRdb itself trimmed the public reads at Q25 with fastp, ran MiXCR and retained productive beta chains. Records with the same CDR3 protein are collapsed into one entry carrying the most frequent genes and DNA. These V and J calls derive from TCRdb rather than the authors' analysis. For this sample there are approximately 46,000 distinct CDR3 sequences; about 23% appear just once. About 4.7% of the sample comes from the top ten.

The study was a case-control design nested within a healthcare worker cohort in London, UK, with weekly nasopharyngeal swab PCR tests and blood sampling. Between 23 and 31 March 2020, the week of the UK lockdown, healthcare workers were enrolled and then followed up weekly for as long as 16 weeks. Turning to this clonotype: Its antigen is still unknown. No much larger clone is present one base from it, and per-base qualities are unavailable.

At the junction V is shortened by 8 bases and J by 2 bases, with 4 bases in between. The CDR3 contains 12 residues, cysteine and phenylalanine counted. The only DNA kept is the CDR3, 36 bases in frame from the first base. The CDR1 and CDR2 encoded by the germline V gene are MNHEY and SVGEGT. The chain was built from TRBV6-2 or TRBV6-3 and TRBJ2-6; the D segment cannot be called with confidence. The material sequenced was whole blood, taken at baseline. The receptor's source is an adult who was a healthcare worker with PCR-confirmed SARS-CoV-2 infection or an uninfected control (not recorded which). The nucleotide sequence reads TGTGCCAGCGCGACTGGGGCCAACGTCCTGACTTTC. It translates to CASATGANVLTF.